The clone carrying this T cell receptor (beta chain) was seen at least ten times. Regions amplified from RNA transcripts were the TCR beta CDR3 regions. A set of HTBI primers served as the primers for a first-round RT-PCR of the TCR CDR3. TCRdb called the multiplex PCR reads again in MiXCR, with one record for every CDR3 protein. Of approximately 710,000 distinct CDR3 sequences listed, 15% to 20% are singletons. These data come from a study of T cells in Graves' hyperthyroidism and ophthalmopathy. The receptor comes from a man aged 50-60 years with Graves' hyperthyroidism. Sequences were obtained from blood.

DNA of the CDR3: TGTGCCAGCAGTTCTAGGCACCCAGGGTACGAGCAGTACTTC. It specifies CASSSRHPGYEQYF. This sequence joins TRBV27 and TRBJ2-7; possible D gene TRBD1, 5 bases. CDR1 MNHEY and CDR2 SMNVEV come from the germline V gene (reference sequence). Trimming removed 4 bases at V and 4 bases at J, with 14 bases between. The CDR3 has 14 amino acids.